Listed here is a single T cell receptor (beta chain). Its antigen is still unknown. This CDR3 has 15 amino acids. Germline values: CDR1 SEHNR, CDR2 FQNEAQ (reference sequence). Trimming left V 3 bases short and J 0 bases short, with 9 bases between. In the PCR, 60 Vbeta and 13 Jbeta primers were used. The repertoire was sequenced with immunoSEQ multiplex PCR; TCRdb's copy has only in-frame clones and lacks some. The sample holds 150,000 to 200,000 clones, about four fifths seen once. These data are taken from a study of cytomegalovirus exposure and HLA in healthy donors. Study-level results: Most CMV-associated TCR beta chains appeared HLA-restricted in a later analysis. A later analysis showed HLA-associated TCR beta chains outstripping equally common others in clonal expansion.

The V and J genes are TRBV7-9 and TRBJ1-3, with unresolved D. Sequencing was performed on PBMCs. This sequence was found in a woman aged 45-65 years in good health and CMV-seronegative. CDR3 sequence (DNA): TGTGCCAGCAGCTTGAGCGGAAACTCTGGAAACACCATATATTTT. This gives the protein CASSLSGNSGNTIYF.